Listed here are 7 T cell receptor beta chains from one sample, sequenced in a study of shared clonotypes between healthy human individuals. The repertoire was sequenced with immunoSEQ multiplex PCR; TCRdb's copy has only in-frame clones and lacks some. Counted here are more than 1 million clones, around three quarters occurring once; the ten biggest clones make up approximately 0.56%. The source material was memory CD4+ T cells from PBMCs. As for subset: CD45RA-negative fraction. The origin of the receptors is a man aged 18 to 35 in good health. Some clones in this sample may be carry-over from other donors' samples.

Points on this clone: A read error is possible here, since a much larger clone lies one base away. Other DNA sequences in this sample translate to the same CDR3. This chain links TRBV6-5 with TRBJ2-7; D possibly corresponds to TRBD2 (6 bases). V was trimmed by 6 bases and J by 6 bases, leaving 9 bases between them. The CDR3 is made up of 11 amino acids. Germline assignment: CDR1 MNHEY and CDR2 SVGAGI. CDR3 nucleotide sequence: TGTGCCAGCAGCCCCGGGGGCGAGCAGTACTTC. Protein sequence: CASSPGGEQYF.

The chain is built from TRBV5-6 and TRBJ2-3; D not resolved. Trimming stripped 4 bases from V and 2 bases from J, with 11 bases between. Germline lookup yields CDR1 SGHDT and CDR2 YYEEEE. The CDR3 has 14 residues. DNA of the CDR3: TGTGCCAGCAGCAGGACGTCCCTCACAGATACGCAGTATTTT. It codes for CASSRTSLTDTQYF.

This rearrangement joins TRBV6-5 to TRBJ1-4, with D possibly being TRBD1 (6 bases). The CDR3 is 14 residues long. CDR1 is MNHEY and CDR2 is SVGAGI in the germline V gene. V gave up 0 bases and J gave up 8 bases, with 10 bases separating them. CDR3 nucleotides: TGTGCCAGCAGTTACTCGGGGGGCGGGGAAAAACTGTTTTTT. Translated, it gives CASSYSGGGEKLFF.

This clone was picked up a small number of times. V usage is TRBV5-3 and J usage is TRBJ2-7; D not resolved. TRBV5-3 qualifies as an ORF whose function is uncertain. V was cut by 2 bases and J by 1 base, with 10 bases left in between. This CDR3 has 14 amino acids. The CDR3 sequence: CARSFQMGSYEQYF. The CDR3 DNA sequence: TGTGCCAGAAGCTTTCAAATGGGATCCTACGAGCAGTACTTC.

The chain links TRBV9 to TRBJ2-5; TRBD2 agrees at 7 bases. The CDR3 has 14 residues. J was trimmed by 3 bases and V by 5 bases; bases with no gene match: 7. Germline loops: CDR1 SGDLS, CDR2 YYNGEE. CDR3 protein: CASSTSGTKETQYF. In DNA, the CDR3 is TGTGCCAGCAGTACATCCGGGACTAAAGAGACCCAGTACTTC.

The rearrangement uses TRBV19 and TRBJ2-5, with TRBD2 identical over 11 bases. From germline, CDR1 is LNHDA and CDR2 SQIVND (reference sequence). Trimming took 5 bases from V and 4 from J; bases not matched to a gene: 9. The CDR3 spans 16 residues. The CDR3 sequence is CASSLRPLAGVETQYF. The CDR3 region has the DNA TGTGCCAGTAGTCTCCGTCCACTAGCGGGAGTAGAGACCCAGTACTTC.

CDR3 bases: TGTGCCAGCAGGCTGGGGACAGGAGGCGCAGATACGCAGTATTTT. Its protein product is CASRLGTGGADTQYF. The J gene is TRBJ2-3, the V gene TRBV9, with TRBD1 matching over 8 bases. This CDR3 region has 15 residues. The trim removed 5 bases at V and 4 bases at J, leaving 9 bases unmatched. Germline assignment: CDR1 SGDLS and CDR2 YYNGEE.